The 20 T cell receptor beta chains below all came from one sample that was sequenced in a study of blood T cell repertoires in COVID-19. Using immunoSEQ multiplex PCR, the repertoire was profiled, and TCRdb retains in-frame clones only, with some absent. The table lists roughly 230,000 clones, 84% of them singletons, with under 5% in the top ten. What was sequenced was peripheral blood. Every receptor here comes from a man aged 50-59 years with active or convalescent COVID-19.

The chain has TRBV7-9 and TRBJ1-2, with D possibly being TRBD1 (5 bases). Germline CDR1 is SEHNR and CDR2 is FQNEAQ (reference sequence). Trimming took off 9 bases at V and 5 bases at J, with 19 bases between the two ends. CDR3 length: 14 amino acids. The CDR3 reads CASQRGEGFYGYTF. The CDR3 DNA reads as TGTGCCAGTCAGCGGGGCGAGGGTTTTTATGGCTACACCTTC.

J is TRBJ2-7 and V is TRBV5-4; weak D call: TRBD2 (6 bases). V was cut by 4 bases and J by 4 bases, with 18 bases left in between. The CDR3 runs to 15 residues. Germline V gene lookup returns CDR1 SGHNT and CDR2 YYREEE (reference sequence). The CDR3 DNA sequence: TGTGCCAGCAGCGGGCTCGGAGGGCAGAAGTACGAGCAGTACTTC. The encoded protein is CASSGLGGQKYEQYF.

The chain couples TRBV3-1 (or the pseudogene TRBV3-2) to TRBJ2-1; a possible D gene is TRBD1 (6 bases). The CDR3 contains 16 residues. Trimming took off 0 bases at V and 3 bases at J, with 12 bases between the two ends. CDR1 is LGHDT and CDR2 is YNNKEL in the germline V gene (reference sequence). The CDR3 coding sequence is TGTGCCAGCAGCCAAGATATAGGACAGTACTACAATGAGCAGTTCTTC. Encoded protein: CASSQDIGQYYNEQFF.

V and J are TRBV11-1 and TRBJ2-2, with D possibly being TRBD2 (5 bases). This CDR3 spans 13 amino acids. With 1 base removed from V and 6 bases from J, the gap between germline ends came to 6 bases. The V gene's germline CDR1 is SGHAT and CDR2 FQDESV (reference sequence). CDR3 sequence reads: CASSLVRAGELFF. The CDR3 bases are TGTGCCAGCAGCTTAGTGAGGGCCGGGGAGCTGTTTTTT.

The genes are TRBV15 and TRBJ2-7, with 14 bases matching TRBD2. V lost 5 bases and J lost 7; bases outside the gene matches: 13. Germline lookup yields CDR1 LNHNV and CDR2 YYDKDF (reference sequence). The CDR3 runs 17 residues. The CDR3 bases are TGTGCCACCAGCTCGTCATGGACTAGCGGGGGGTCGGGTGAGCAGTACTTC. This codes for CATSSSWTSGGSGEQYF.

This clone was recorded only once. The chain recombines TRBV2 with TRBJ1-2; 8 bases fit TRBD1. Unmatched junction bases numbered 5, after V lost 4 bases and J lost 4 bases. Germline CDR1 and CDR2: SNHLY and FYNNEI. This CDR3 region has 14 residues. The CDR3 sequence is CASSGRQGSYGYTF. CDR3 in DNA: TGTGCCAGCAGTGGGCGACAGGGGAGCTATGGCTACACCTTC. The complete variable domain, with remaining parts taken from reference TRBV2 and TRBJ1-2, reads EPEVTQTPSHQVTQMGQEVILRCVPISNHLYFYWYRQILGQKVEFLVSFYNNEISEKSEIFDDQFSVERPDGSNFTLKIRSTKLEDSAMYFCASSGRQGSYGYTFGSGTRLTVV.

The CDR3 DNA sequence: TGTGCCAGCAGCCAAGCAGGGGACACTGAAGCTTTCTTT. Protein product: CASSQAGDTEAFF. V is TRBV4-2 and J is TRBJ1-1; a weak D match, TRBD1 (6 bases). Germline CDR1 and CDR2: LGHNA and YNFKEQ. V was pared by 1 base and J by 3 bases, with 6 bases between. This CDR3 has 13 amino acids.

V is TRBV6-5 and J is TRBJ1-6; D uncertain. Germline CDR1 MNHEY, CDR2 SVGAGI. The CDR3 sequence is 10 residues long. V dropped 4 bases and J dropped 13 bases, with 5 bases sitting between them. CDR3 protein: CASSSFPLHF. CDR3 nucleotide sequence: TGTGCCAGCAGTTCCTTCCCCCTCCACTTT.

The chain links TRBV5-6 to TRBJ2-1; the match to TRBD1 covers 9 bases. The V gene's germline CDR1 is SGHDT and CDR2 YYEEEE. The CDR3 is 15 residues long. The junction had 4 bases not matched to a gene; V was cut back by 4 bases and J by 2 bases. In DNA form, the CDR3 reads TGTGCCAGCAGCGGGGGACAGGGAGCCTACAATGAGCAGTTCTTC. Translation: CASSGGQGAYNEQFF.

The chain has TRBV27 and TRBJ2-2; 12 bases match TRBD2. The CDR3 is made up of 18 amino acids. Unmatched junction bases numbered 9, after V lost 5 bases and J lost 2 bases. CDR1 and CDR2 from the germline V gene are MNHEY and SMNVEV (reference sequence). CDR3 sequence: CASSPRLAGELNTGELFF. The CDR3 DNA follows: TGTGCCAGCAGTCCTCGACTAGCGGGGGAACTAAACACCGGGGAGCTGTTTTTT.

V is TRBV24-1 and J is TRBJ1-1; no clear D gene. This CDR3 is built from 14 residues. Germline lookup yields CDR1 KGHDR and CDR2 SFDVKD. The V gene lost 6 bases and the J gene lost 1 base, with 11 bases spanning the gap. CDR3 sequence (DNA): TGTGCCACCAGTAATACAGAGCCGAACACTGAAGCTTTCTTT. Translating gives CATSNTEPNTEAFF.

This clone has only one observation. The gene calls are TRBV5-1 and TRBJ2-7, with 11 bases fitting TRBD2. The germline gives CDR1 SGHRS, CDR2 YFSETQ. V gave up 1 base and J gave up 1 base; unmatched junction bases: 10. This CDR3 comprises 18 residues. Written as DNA, the CDR3 is TGCGCCAGCAGCTTGTCGGCTAGCGGGGGGTTCTTTTCCTACGAGCAGTACTTC. This gives the protein CASSLSASGGFFSYEQYF.

This chain links TRBV9 with TRBJ2-7, with D perhaps matching TRBD1 (6 bases). The germline gives CDR1 SGDLS, CDR2 YYNGEE. This CDR3 has 14 amino acids. Between the trimmed V and J ends, which lost 9 bases and 4 bases, there was a span of 20 bases. The CDR3 DNA sequence: TGTGCCATTAGGCCCGGGACACAATTTTACGAGCAGTACTTC. Translated, it gives CAIRPGTQFYEQYF.

V usage is TRBV6-5 and J usage is TRBJ2-7; possibly TRBD2 for D (7 bases). Looked up from germline, CDR1 is MNHEY and CDR2 is SVGAGI. V dropped 7 bases and J dropped 0 bases, with 13 bases sitting between them. This CDR3 is built from 14 residues. The CDR3 loop reads CASIGGGNSYEQYF. CDR3 in DNA: TGTGCCAGCATCGGCGGGGGCAACTCCTACGAGCAGTACTTC.

The chain carries TRBV19 and TRBJ2-3; D perhaps matches TRBD1 (6 bases). The ends were cut back, 7 bases at V and 2 bases at J, with 13 bases in the middle. The CDR3 runs 14 residues. Germline V gene lookup returns CDR1 LNHDA and CDR2 SQIVND (reference sequence). The CDR3 here is CASNLGQATDTQYF. CDR3 DNA: TGTGCCAGTAACCTGGGACAAGCCACAGATACGCAGTATTTT.

The rearrangement links TRBV2 to TRBJ1-2; D gene ambiguous. This CDR3 has 14 amino acids. CDR1 is SNHLY, CDR2 FYNNEI, per germline. Trimming left V 5 bases short and J 4 bases short, with 14 bases between. CDR3 sequence: CASSLGRGFYGYTF. The CDR3 bases are TGTGCCAGCAGTTTAGGCAGAGGATTCTATGGCTACACCTTC.

This chain links TRBV5-1 with TRBJ1-2; possibly TRBD1 for D (6 bases). CDR1 and CDR2 from the germline V gene are SGHRS and YFSETQ. The CDR3 is 13 amino acids. Trimming cost V 4 bases and J 5 bases, with 12 bases left between them. DNA of the CDR3: TGCGCCAGCAGCACCCTAACAGGGTATGGCTACACCTTC. Its protein is CASSTLTGYGYTF.

This rearrangement joins TRBV2 to TRBJ1-5, with 10 bases fitting TRBD1. This CDR3 is 17 amino acids long. V lost 8 bases and J lost 4; bases outside the gene matches: 14. The germline V gene has CDR1 SNHLY and CDR2 FYNNEI. Here the CDR3 DNA reads TGTGCCAGCGTTCCGGGACAGGGGACGAGGAGAAATCAGCCCCAGCATTTT. This encodes CASVPGQGTRRNQPQHF.

The genes are TRBV29-1 and TRBJ2-7; 9 bases agree with TRBD1. Germline V gene lookup returns CDR1 SQVTM and CDR2 ANQGSEA. The J segment lost 5 bases and the V segment lost 6 bases, leaving 2 bases of the junction unmatched. The CDR3 length is 11 residues. This chain's CDR3 is CSVGQGHEQYF. CDR3 coding DNA: TGCAGCGTGGGACAGGGCCACGAGCAGTACTTC.

The gene calls are TRBV9 and TRBJ2-3; unclear D gene. Germline V gene lookup returns CDR1 SGDLS and CDR2 YYNGEE. The CDR3 contains 15 residues. V lost 2 bases to trimming and J lost 0 bases, with 10 bases between them. The CDR3, as DNA: TGTGCCAGCAGCGTCTACGACTTGAGCACAGATACGCAGTATTTT. Protein: CASSVYDLSTDTQYF.